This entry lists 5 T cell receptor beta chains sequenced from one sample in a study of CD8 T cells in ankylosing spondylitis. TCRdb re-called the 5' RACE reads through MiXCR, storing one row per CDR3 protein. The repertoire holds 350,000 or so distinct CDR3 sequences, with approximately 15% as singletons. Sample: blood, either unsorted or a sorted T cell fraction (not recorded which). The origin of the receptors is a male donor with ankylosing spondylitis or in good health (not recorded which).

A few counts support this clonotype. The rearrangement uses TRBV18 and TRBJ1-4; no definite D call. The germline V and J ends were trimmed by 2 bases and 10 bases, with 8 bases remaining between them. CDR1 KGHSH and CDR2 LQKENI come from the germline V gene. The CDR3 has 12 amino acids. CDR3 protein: CASSPEKGKLFF. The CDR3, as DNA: TGTGCCAGCTCACCAGAGAAGGGAAAACTGTTTTTT.

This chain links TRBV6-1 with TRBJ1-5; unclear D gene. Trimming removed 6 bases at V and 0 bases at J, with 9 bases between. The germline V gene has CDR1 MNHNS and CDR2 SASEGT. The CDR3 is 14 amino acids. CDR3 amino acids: CASSPAGSNQPQHF. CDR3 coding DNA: TGTGCCAGCAGCCCGGCAGGTAGCAATCAGCCCCAGCATTTT.

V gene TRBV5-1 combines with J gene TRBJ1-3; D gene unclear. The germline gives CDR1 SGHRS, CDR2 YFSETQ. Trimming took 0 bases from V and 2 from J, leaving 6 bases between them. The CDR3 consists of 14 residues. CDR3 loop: CASSLGDPGNTIYF. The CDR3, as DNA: TGCGCCAGCAGCTTGGGGGATCCTGGAAACACCATATATTTT.

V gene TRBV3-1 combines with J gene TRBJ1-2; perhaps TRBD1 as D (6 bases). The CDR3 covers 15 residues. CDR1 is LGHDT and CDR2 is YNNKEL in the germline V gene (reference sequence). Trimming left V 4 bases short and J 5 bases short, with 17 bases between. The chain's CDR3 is CASSRGGSPPYGYTF. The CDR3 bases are TGTGCCAGCAGCCGGGGGGGCAGTCCTCCGTATGGCTACACCTTC.

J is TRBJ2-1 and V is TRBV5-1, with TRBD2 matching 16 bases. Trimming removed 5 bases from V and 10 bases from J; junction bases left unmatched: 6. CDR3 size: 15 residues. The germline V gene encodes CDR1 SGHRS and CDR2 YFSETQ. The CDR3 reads CASRPGTSGGVEQFF. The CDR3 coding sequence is TGCGCCAGCAGGCCGGGGACTAGCGGGGGGGTGGAGCAGTTCTTC.